One and the same sample provided the 14 T cell receptor beta chains below, sequenced in a study of shared clonotypes between healthy human individuals. Repertoires were generated with immunoSEQ multiplex PCR, while TCRdb's copy carries only in-frame clones and drops some. The repertoire has around 2.5 million clones, over 85% of them found once; the top ten carry approximately 0.35%. The specimen sequenced was naive CD4+ T cells from PBMCs. The subset was: CD45RA+ positively selected. Receptor source: a man aged 18 to 35 in good health. Some clones in this sample may be carry-over from other donors' samples.

V usage is TRBV19 and J usage is TRBJ1-5, with D perhaps TRBD1 (6 bases). This CDR3 region has 13 residues. Germline assignment: CDR1 LNHDA and CDR2 SQIVND (reference sequence). V lost 5 bases, J lost 7 bases, and 12 bases lay in between. CDR3 sequence reads: CASSGVTGQPQHF. As DNA, the CDR3 is TGTGCCAGTAGTGGGGTGACAGGCCAGCCCCAGCATTTT.

The chain is built from TRBV11-2 and TRBJ1-1; D might be TRBD1 (6 bases). Germline V lookup: CDR1 SGHAT, CDR2 FQNNGV. This CDR3 is 13 amino acids long. Between the trimmed V and J ends, which lost 4 bases and 8 bases, there was a span of 14 bases. CDR3 DNA: TGTGCCAGCAGCTCCGTGGGCGGGGGCGAAGCTTTCTTT. Amino acids: CASSSVGGGEAFF.

The chain recombines TRBV2 with TRBJ1-1, with no clear D. V was pared by 7 bases and J by 7 bases, with 13 bases between. This CDR3 comprises 12 residues. CDR1 and CDR2 (germline): SNHLY, FYNNEI. CDR3: CASKQWTFEAFF. CDR3 nucleotides: TGTGCCAGCAAACAGTGGACTTTTGAAGCTTTCTTT.

The rearrangement links TRBV5-5 to TRBJ2-4; 10 positions agree with TRBD2. V was clipped by 4 bases and J by 11 bases; unmatched bases: 18. CDR1 and CDR2 from the germline V gene are SGHKS and YYEKEE (reference sequence). The CDR3 runs to 17 residues. The CDR3 sequence: CASSPRLAGIPDHLQYF. In nucleotides, the CDR3 is TGTGCCAGCAGCCCCCGACTAGCGGGCATACCCGACCACCTTCAGTACTTC. The variable domain in full, completed from reference TRBV5-5 and TRBJ2-4, reads DAGVTQSPTHLIKTRGQQVTLRCSPISGHKSVSWYQQVLGQGPQFIFQYYEKEERGRGNFPDRFSARQFPNYSSELNVNALLLGDSALYLCASSPRLAGIPDHLQYFGAGTRLSVL.

The DNA of the CDR3 is TGCGCCAGCAGCTTGGAAAACACCGGTTCTGAAGCTTTCTTT. The encoded protein is CASSLENTGSEAFF. The V call is TRBV5-1, the J call TRBJ1-1; D unclear. CDR3 length equals 14 residues. Germline CDR1 reads SGHRS; CDR2 reads YFSETQ. V was shortened by 0 bases and J by 6 bases, with 12 bases between the two germline ends. The whole variable domain, remainder taken from reference TRBV5-1 and TRBJ1-1, is KAGVTQTPRYLIKTRGQQVTLSCSPISGHRSVSWYQQTPGQGLQFLFEYFSETQRNKGNFPGRFSGRQFSNSRSEMNVSTLELGDSALYLCASSLENTGSEAFFGQGTRLTVV.

This chain connects TRBV7-2 to TRBJ1-2; perhaps TRBD1 as D (5 bases). The CDR3 is 15 amino acids. The germline CDR1 and CDR2 sequences are SGHTA and FQGNSA. V gave up 1 base and J gave up 2 bases, with 11 bases separating them. This chain's CDR3 is CASSLGGSRNYGYTF. The CDR3 bases are TGTGCCAGCAGCTTAGGGGGCAGTCGGAACTATGGCTACACCTTC.

This clone was observed a single time. The chain couples TRBV7-9 to TRBJ1-4, with D perhaps TRBD1 (6 bases). With 5 bases removed from V and 4 bases from J, the gap between germline ends came to 14 bases. CDR1 is SEHNR and CDR2 is FQNEAQ in the germline V gene (reference sequence). The CDR3 has 15 amino acids. CDR3 region: CASSPQGGNNEKLFF. CDR3 nucleotide sequence: TGTGCCAGCAGCCCACAGGGAGGGAATAATGAAAAACTGTTTTTT.

The chain employs TRBV7-3 and TRBJ2-2; tentative D call: TRBD1 (6 bases). V was clipped by 7 bases and J by 0 bases, with 12 bases between them. The CDR3 sequence is 15 residues long. CDR1 and CDR2 from the germline V gene are SGHTA and FQGTGA. CDR3 nucleotides: TGTGCCAGCACGAAACAGGGCGCGAACACCGGGGAGCTGTTTTTT. Translating it yields CASTKQGANTGELFF.

The genes are TRBV19 and TRBJ2-2; 8 bases map to TRBD1. Unmatched junction bases numbered 3, after V lost 3 bases and J lost 6 bases. CDR3 length: 14 residues. Germline V CDR1 and CDR2: LNHDA, SQIVND (reference sequence). CDR3 in DNA: TGTGCCAGTAGTATTACAGGGGGTCCCGGGGAGCTGTTTTTT. Protein: CASSITGGPGELFF.

Of note for this clone: Other DNA sequences in this sample translate to the same CDR3. This chain uses TRBV30 with TRBJ1-5; no clear D gene. Between the trimmed V and J ends, which lost 3 bases and 0 bases, there was a span of 12 bases. In germline, CDR1 is GTSNPN, CDR2 SVGIG (reference sequence). CDR3 length: 15 residues. CDR3 DNA sequence: TGTGCCTGGAGCGCGGACGGTTATAGCAATCAGCCCCAGCATTTT. This sequence encodes CAWSADGYSNQPQHF.

This sequence joins TRBV15 and TRBJ2-1; TRBD1 aligns across 7 bases. The CDR3 extends over 15 amino acids. Germline V lookup: CDR1 LNHNV, CDR2 YYDKDF (reference sequence). The V gene end was trimmed by 9 bases and the J gene end by 6 bases; junction bases not matched to a gene: 14. The chain's CDR3 is CATATMTGQRNEQFF. The CDR3 region has the DNA TGTGCCACTGCTACAATGACAGGGCAGCGCAATGAGCAGTTCTTC.

The chain couples TRBV27 to TRBJ2-7; 9 bases are shared with TRBD1. V was pared by 5 bases and J by 6 bases, with 23 bases of the junction left unmatched. Germline V lookup: CDR1 MNHEY, CDR2 SMNVEV (reference sequence). This CDR3 comprises 19 residues. CDR3 sequence: CASSTRQGVNRPGRTEQYF. The CDR3 DNA is TGTGCCAGCAGTACCAGACAGGGGGTAAACCGCCCGGGCAGGACCGAGCAGTACTTC.

This clone was seen a single time. The rearrangement joins TRBV10-1 to TRBJ1-2; no definite D call. The CDR3 is 12 residues long. Germline V gene sequence: CDR1 WNHNN, CDR2 SYGVQD (reference sequence). The ends were cut back, 6 bases at V and 7 bases at J, with 12 bases in the middle. The CDR3 DNA sequence: TGCGCCAGCAGGCTCGGGATCCTTGGCTACACCTTC. It encodes CASRLGILGYTF.

The chain recombines TRBV5-1 with TRBJ2-6, with TRBD1 matching 9 bases. The CDR3 is made up of 16 amino acids. The V gene end was trimmed by 5 bases and the J gene end by 1 base; junction bases not matched to a gene: 4. Germline V lookup: CDR1 SGHRS, CDR2 YFSETQ. CDR3 sequence (DNA): TGCGCCAGCAGGCAACAGGGGGCGTCTGGGGCCAACGTCCTGACTTTC. Encoded protein: CASRQQGASGANVLTF.